Shown below are 7 T cell receptor beta chains from a single sample sequenced in a study of beta chain features in type 1 diabetes. Study results and limitations: Type 1 diabetes patients showed a moderate but significant shortening of TCRB CDR3s in all four CD4+ subsets.

Every isolated RNA sample was fully reverse transcribed, so sequencing captured expressed TCRB transcripts. Only in-frame clones appear in the TCRdb table, and some are missing; sequencing was by immunoSEQ multiplex PCR. Of about 27,000 clones listed, around three fifths are singletons. Their cognate antigens are unknown. The sequenced sample was Tregs from blood. These receptors came from a woman aged 18-35 years with type 1 diabetes.

The V call is TRBV12-5, the J call TRBJ2-7, with a weak D call TRBD2 (5 bases). Germline loops: CDR1 LGHNT, CDR2 FRNRAP. Deletions cut 7 bases from V and 6 bases from J, with 10 bases between. The CDR3 contains 11 residues. The CDR3 bases are TGTGCTAGTGTCTTGCGGGTCGAGCAGTACGTC. This sequence encodes CASVLRVEQYV.

The sample holds a few counts of this clone. The rearrangement joins TRBV29-1 to TRBJ1-1; D may be TRBD1 (5 bases). CDR3 length: 13 residues. CDR1 is SQVTM, CDR2 ANQGSEA, per germline. V was clipped by 6 bases and J by 1 base, with 12 bases between them. In DNA, the CDR3 is TGCAGCGTGGGTCGGACACCGAACACTGAAGCTTTCTTT. Amino acids: CSVGRTPNTEAFF.

About this clone: Other DNA variants within this sample encode the same CDR3. The chain combines TRBV5-6 with TRBJ1-1; a possible D gene is TRBD1 (5 bases). V lost 2 bases to trimming and J lost 2 bases, with 7 bases between them. Germline assignment: CDR1 SGHDT and CDR2 YYEEEE. The CDR3 loop spans 13 amino acids. The CDR3 nucleotides read TGTGCCAGCAGCTTCGGGGGAAACACTGAAGCTTTCTTT. It specifies CASSFGGNTEAFF.

The rearrangement uses TRBV5-4 and TRBJ2-3, with 8 bases fitting TRBD2. Germline CDR1 SGHNT, CDR2 YYREEE (reference sequence). This CDR3 comprises 16 residues. With V trimmed by 0 bases and J by 4 bases, 7 bases remained unmatched. The chain's CDR3 is CASSLEAGEAADTQYF. CDR3 DNA: TGTGCCAGCAGCTTGGAAGCGGGAGAGGCGGCAGATACGCAGTATTTT.

The chain couples TRBV29-1 to TRBJ1-2; no reliable D call. CDR1 is SQVTM, CDR2 ANQGSEA, per germline. V gave up 4 bases and J gave up 2 bases, with 8 bases separating them. The CDR3 loop spans 12 amino acids. The CDR3 loop reads CSVGSGNYGYTF. The CDR3 nucleotides read TGCAGCGTTGGTTCGGGGAACTATGGCTACACCTTC. Complete variable domain (other parts from reference TRBV29-1 and TRBJ1-2): SAVISQKPSRDICQRGTSLTIQCQVDSQVTMMFWYRQQPGQSLTLIATANQGSEATYESGFVIDKFPISRPNLTFSTLTVSNMSPEDSSIYLCSVGSGNYGYTFGSGTRLTVV.

In this sample, this clone turned up a few times. CDR3 nucleotides: TGTGCCTGGAGTGGACAGAACGGCTACACCTTC. It specifies CAWSGQNGYTF. The gene calls are TRBV30 and TRBJ1-2, with a possible D match to TRBD1 (5 bases). Germline loops: CDR1 GTSNPN, CDR2 SVGIG (reference sequence). The V end lost 1 base, the J end lost 8 bases, and 8 bases lay between the germline ends. The CDR3 has 11 amino acids.

This clone was observed a handful of times. This rearrangement joins TRBV5-1 to TRBJ2-1; 7 bases are shared with TRBD2. Germline CDR1 reads SGHRS; CDR2 reads YFSETQ. The CDR3 has 15 residues. V lost 0 bases to trimming and J lost 2 bases; unmatched junction nucleotides: 2. CDR3: CASSLDAGAYNEQFF. CDR3 coding DNA: TGCGCCAGCAGCTTGGACGCGGGGGCCTACAATGAGCAGTTCTTC.